Listed below are T cell receptor beta chains from one sample, sequenced in a study of CD8 T cells in Susac syndrome. TCRdb redid the calling of the immunoSEQ multiplex PCR reads with MiXCR, one entry per CDR3 protein. The table lists some 150,000 distinct CDR3 sequences, less than 95% of them singletons, with 0.07% to 0.1% in the top ten. Sequenced sample: CD4+ T cells from PBMCs. The receptors stem from a human donor in good health. The CDR3 runs from the conserved cysteine through the conserved F or W. The D gene is left open where the match is weak. Only part of the rows carry a size: once, few, many, or a class if the clone is expanded.

>TRBV18|TRBJ2-5|.|.|15
CASSPRGEPPGTQYF
TGTGCCAGCTCACCCAGGGGAGAGCCCCCAGGGACCCAGTACTTC
>TRBV18|TRBJ2-2|.|few|14
CASSPRTDTGELFF
TGTGCCAGCTCACCACGGACAGACACCGGGGAGCTGTTTTTT
>TRBV5-1|TRBJ2-2|TRBD1|once|18
CASSARDRFTMNTGELFF
TGCGCCAGCAGCGCCCGGGACAGGTTTACTATGAACACCGGGGAGCTGTTTTTT
>TRBV7-9|TRBJ2-1|TRBD2|.|17
CASSSGGLAGVPNEQFF
TGTGCCAGCAGCTCTGGGGGACTAGCGGGAGTCCCAAATGAGCAGTTCTTC
>TRBV20-1|TRBJ2-5|TRBD2|.|13
CSAILAGLETQYF
TGCAGTGCTATCCTAGCGGGACTAGAGACCCAGTACTTC
>TRBV6-6|TRBJ2-7|TRBD2|.|16
CASAARTSASSYEQYF
TGTGCCAGCGCCGCCCGTACTAGCGCGAGCTCCTACGAGCAGTACTTC
>TRBV12-3/TRBV12-4|TRBJ1-1|.|.|16
CASSLWQATDGTEAFF
TGTGCCAGCAGTTTATGGCAGGCGACGGACGGCACTGAAGCTTTCTTT
>TRBV27|TRBJ1-1|.|.|14
CASRPGVRSTEAFF
TGTGCCAGCAGGCCGGGTGTACGTAGCACTGAAGCTTTCTTT
>TRBV7-3|TRBJ2-3|TRBD2|.|16
CASSSFGGRGADTQYF
TGTGCCAGCAGCTCCTTCGGGGGGAGAGGCGCAGATACGCAGTATTTT
>TRBV6-5|TRBJ1-1|TRBD1|.|15
CASSYDQGANTEAFF
TGTGCCAGCAGTTACGATCAGGGGGCGAACACTGAAGCTTTCTTT
>TRBV7-9|TRBJ2-7|.|.|16
CASSLAFREVRYEQYF
TGTGCCAGCAGCTTAGCGTTTAGGGAGGTGCGCTACGAGCAGTACTTC
>TRBV5-6|TRBJ2-5|TRBD2|.|15
CASSFVGRAQETQYF
TGTGCCAGCAGCTTCGTCGGGAGGGCCCAAGAGACCCAGTACTTC
>TRBV20-1|TRBJ1-3|TRBD1|.|15
CSATRTGLPGNTIYF
TGCAGTGCTACCAGGACAGGGCTACCCGGAAACACCATATATTTT
>TRBV30|TRBJ1-3|.|.|16
CAWSVRDQPGTNTIYF
TGTGCCTGGAGTGTACGGGACCAACCAGGAACGAACACCATATATTTT
>TRBV6-2/TRBV6-3|TRBJ2-1|.|once|15
CASSYSMQGNYEQFF
TGTGCCAGCAGTTACTCGATGCAGGGTAACTATGAGCAGTTCTTC
>TRBV7-8|TRBJ2-7|TRBD2|.|17
CASSFGTSGRSSYEQYF
TGTGCCAGCAGCTTCGGGACTAGCGGGCGGAGCTCCTACGAGCAGTACTTC
>TRBV5-1|TRBJ2-1|TRBD1|.|14
CASSLRDSNNEQFF
TGCGCCAGCAGCTTGAGGGACAGCAACAATGAGCAGTTCTTC
>TRBV5-1|TRBJ2-7|.|few|11
CASSLAGEKYF
TGCGCCAGCAGCTTGGCTGGGGAAAAGTACTTC
>TRBV7-7|TRBJ2-1|.|.|16
CASSPAVGKNYNEQFF
TGTGCTAGCAGCCCCGCAGTCGGGAAAAACTACAATGAGCAGTTCTTC
>TRBV9|TRBJ2-1|.|.|14
CASSVGSRYNEQFF
TGTGCCAGCAGCGTGGGGTCGAGATACAATGAGCAGTTCTTC
>TRBV3-1|TRBJ2-1|TRBD2|.|14
CASSPSGSTNEQFF
TGTGCCAGCAGCCCTAGCGGGAGTACCAATGAGCAGTTCTTC
>TRBV20-1|TRBJ2-6|TRBD2|.|16
CSARTRGVEGANVLTF
TGCAGTGCTAGGACCCGGGGGGTTGAGGGGGCCAACGTCCTGACTTTC
>TRBV20-1|TRBJ1-1|TRBD1|.|14
CSAPRQGPHTEAFF
TGCAGTGCCCCCAGACAGGGCCCACACACTGAAGCTTTCTTT
>TRBV18|TRBJ2-4|.|once|13
CASSPPQGGIQYF
TGTGCCAGCTCACCACCTCAGGGAGGCATTCAGTACTTC
>TRBV20-1|TRBJ2-1|.|.|15
CSARPPRDSYNEQFF
TGCAGTGCTAGACCTCCGAGGGACTCCTACAATGAGCAGTTCTTC
>TRBV5-6|TRBJ1-1|.|.|14
CASSLLGRQGEAFF
TGTGCCAGCAGCTTGCTGGGGAGGCAGGGAGAAGCTTTCTTT
>TRBV29-1|TRBJ2-1|TRBD2|.|16
CSVRTSGISSYNEQFF
TGCAGCGTGCGGACTAGCGGGATCAGCTCCTACAATGAGCAGTTCTTC
>TRBV29-1|TRBJ1-1|.|.|13
CSVVVSLNTEAFF
TGCAGCGTTGTAGTCTCTTTGAACACTGAAGCTTTCTTT
>TRBV5-1|TRBJ2-2|TRBD1|.|17
CASRQRDRGKRTGELFF
TGCGCCAGCAGACAGCGGGACAGGGGGAAAAGGACCGGGGAGCTGTTTTTT
>TRBV4-1|TRBJ2-7|.|.|14
CASSQHNARGEQYF
TGCGCCAGCAGCCAACACAACGCGAGGGGCGAGCAGTACTTC
>TRBV30|TRBJ1-1|.|.|11
CAWSGLYSAFF
TGTGCCTGGAGCGGGCTCTATAGTGCTTTCTTT
>TRBV30|TRBJ2-1|.|.|11
CAWRSYNEQFF
TGTGCCTGGAGGAGTTACAATGAGCAGTTCTTC
>TRBV5-1|TRBJ2-2|TRBD1|.|14
CASSTGQFTGELFF
TGCGCCAGCAGCACGGGACAGTTCACCGGGGAGCTGTTTTTT
>TRBV19|TRBJ1-5|.|.|16
CASSRDTTTRGQPQHF
TGTGCCAGTAGTAGGGACACCACAACCCGAGGTCAGCCCCAGCATTTT
>TRBV10-3|TRBJ1-2|.|.|11
CAISDNGSGTF
TGTGCCATCAGTGACAACGGCTCTGGCACCTTC